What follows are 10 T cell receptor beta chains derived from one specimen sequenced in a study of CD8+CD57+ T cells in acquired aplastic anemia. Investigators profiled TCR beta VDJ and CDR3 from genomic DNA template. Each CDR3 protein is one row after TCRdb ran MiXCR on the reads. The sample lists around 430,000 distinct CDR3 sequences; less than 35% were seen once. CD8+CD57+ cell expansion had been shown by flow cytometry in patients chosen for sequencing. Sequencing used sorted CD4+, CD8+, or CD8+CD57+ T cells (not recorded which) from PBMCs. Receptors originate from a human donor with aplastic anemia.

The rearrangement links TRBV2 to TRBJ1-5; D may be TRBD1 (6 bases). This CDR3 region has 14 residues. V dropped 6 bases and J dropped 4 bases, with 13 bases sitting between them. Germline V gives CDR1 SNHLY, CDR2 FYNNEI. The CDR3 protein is CASSPGANNQPQHF. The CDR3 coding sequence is TGTGCCAGCAGCCCAGGGGCAAATAATCAGCCCCAGCATTTT.

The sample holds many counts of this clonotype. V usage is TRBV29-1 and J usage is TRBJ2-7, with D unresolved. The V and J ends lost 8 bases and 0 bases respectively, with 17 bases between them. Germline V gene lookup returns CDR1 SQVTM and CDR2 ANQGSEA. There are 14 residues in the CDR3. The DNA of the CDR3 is TGCAGCATATCCCGGGCCCCGAGCTCCTACGAGCAGTACTTC. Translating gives CSISRAPSSYEQYF.

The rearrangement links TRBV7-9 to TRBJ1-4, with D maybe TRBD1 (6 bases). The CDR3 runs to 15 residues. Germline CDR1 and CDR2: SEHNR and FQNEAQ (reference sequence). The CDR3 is CTTPGGPATNEKLFF. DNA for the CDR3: TGTACCACCCCCGGGGGGCCGGCAACTAATGAAAAACTGTTTTTT.

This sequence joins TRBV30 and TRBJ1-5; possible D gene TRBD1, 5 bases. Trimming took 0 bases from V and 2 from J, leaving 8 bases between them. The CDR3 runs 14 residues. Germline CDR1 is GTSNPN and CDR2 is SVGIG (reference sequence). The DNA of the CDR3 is TGTGCCTGGAGTGTACTGGGGGGCAATCAGCCCCAGCATTTT. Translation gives CAWSVLGGNQPQHF.

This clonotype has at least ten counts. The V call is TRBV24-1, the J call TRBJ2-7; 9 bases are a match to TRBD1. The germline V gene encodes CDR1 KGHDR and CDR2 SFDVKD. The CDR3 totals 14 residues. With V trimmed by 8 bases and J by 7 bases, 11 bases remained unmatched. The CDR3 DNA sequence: TGTGCCACCACCTATGGACAGGGGTGTAGGGAGCAGTACTTC. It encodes CATTYGQGCREQYF.

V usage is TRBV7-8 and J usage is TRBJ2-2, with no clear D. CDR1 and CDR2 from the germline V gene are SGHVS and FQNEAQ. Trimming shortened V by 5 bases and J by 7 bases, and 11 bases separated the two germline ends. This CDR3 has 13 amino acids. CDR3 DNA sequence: TGTGCCAGCAGCCCCATTTTAGGCGGGGAGCTGTTTTTT. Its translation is CASSPILGGELFF.

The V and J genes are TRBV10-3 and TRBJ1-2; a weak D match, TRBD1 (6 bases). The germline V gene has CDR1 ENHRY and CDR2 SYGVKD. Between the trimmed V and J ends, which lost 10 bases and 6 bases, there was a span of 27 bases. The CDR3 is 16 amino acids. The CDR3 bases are TGTGCCACTGACGGCCTCGGGGGCACCAGTAGGAATGGCTACACCTTC. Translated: CATDGLGGTSRNGYTF.

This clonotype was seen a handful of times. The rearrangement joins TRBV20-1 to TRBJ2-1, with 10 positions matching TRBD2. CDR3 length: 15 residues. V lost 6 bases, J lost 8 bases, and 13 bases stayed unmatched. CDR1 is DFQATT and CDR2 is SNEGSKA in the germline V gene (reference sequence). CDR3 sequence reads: CSAVVSGRAVYEQFF. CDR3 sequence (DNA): TGCAGTGCGGTCGTAAGCGGGAGGGCCGTTTATGAGCAGTTCTTC.

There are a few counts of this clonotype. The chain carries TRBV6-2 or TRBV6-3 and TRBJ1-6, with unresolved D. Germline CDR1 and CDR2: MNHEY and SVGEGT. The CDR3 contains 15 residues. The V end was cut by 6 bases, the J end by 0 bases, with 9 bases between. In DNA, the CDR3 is TGTGCCAGCAGGCGGGATAGCTCCTATAATTCACCCCTCCACTTT. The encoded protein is CASRRDSSYNSPLHF.

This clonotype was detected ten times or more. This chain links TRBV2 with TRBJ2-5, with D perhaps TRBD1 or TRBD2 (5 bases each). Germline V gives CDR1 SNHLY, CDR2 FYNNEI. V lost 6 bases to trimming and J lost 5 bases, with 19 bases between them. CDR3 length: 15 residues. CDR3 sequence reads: CASRADGATGETQYF. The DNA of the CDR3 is TGTGCCAGCAGAGCGGATGGGGCCACGGGGGAGACCCAGTACTTC. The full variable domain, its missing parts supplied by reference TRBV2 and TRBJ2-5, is EPEVTQTPSHQVTQMGQEVILRCVPISNHLYFYWYRQILGQKVEFLVSFYNNEISEKSEIFDDQFSVERPDGSNFTLKIRSTKLEDSAMYFCASRADGATGETQYFGPGTRLLVL.